The 10 T cell receptor beta chains below all came from one sample that was sequenced in a study of CD8+CD57+ T cells in acquired aplastic anemia. Profiles of TCR beta VDJ and CDR3 were generated from a genomic DNA template. TCRdb re-called the reads with MiXCR, one entry per CDR3 protein. Among some 220,000 distinct CDR3 sequences listed, 30% to 40% were seen once. Sequencing was carried out using sorted CD4+, CD8+, or CD8+CD57+ T cells (not recorded which) from PBMCs. The receptors derive from a human donor in good health, serving as a control.

This clonotype was counted many times. V usage is TRBV7-3 and J usage is TRBJ2-1; D is perhaps TRBD2 (6 bases). This CDR3 contains 14 residues. Trimming removed 5 bases at V and 6 bases at J, with 14 bases between. CDR1 is SGHTA and CDR2 is FQGTGA in the germline V gene. CDR3 region: CASSPPGLSNEQFF. DNA of the CDR3: TGTGCCAGCAGCCCTCCGGGACTGAGCAATGAGCAGTTCTTC.

In regard to this clonotype: A read error may account for a junction end that differs from germline. The chain carries TRBV6-5 and TRBJ2-2, with a possible D match to TRBD2 (6 bases). Germline CDR1 is MNHEY and CDR2 is SVGAGI. This CDR3 region has 15 residues. The CDR3 DNA is TGTGCCAGCAGTTACGGCGTGCATTTGGTCGGGGGGCTGTTTTTT. It specifies CASSYGVHLVGGLFF.

This clonotype was observed many times. The gene calls are TRBV29-1 and TRBJ1-3; 12 bases match TRBD1. CDR3 length: 16 residues. Germline V gene sequence: CDR1 SQVTM, CDR2 ANQGSEA. V lost 5 bases to trimming and J lost 4 bases; unmatched junction nucleotides: 9. As DNA, the CDR3 is TGCAGCGTTCACCGGGACAGGGGGCTTGGCGGAAACACCATATATTTT. Translated, it gives CSVHRDRGLGGNTIYF.

In its sample, this clonotype was seen many times. In DNA, the CDR3 is TGCGCCAGCAGCTTTAACCCGGACAGGGCAACGGGAGGCTACACCTTC. Amino acids: CASSFNPDRATGGYTF. The V call is TRBV5-1, the J call TRBJ1-2, with 8 bases that match TRBD1. Germline loops: CDR1 SGHRS, CDR2 YFSETQ. The CDR3 is 16 amino acids. J was trimmed by 8 bases and V by 2 bases; bases with no gene match: 14.

As to this clonotype: A read error may be the cause here, since a much bigger clone is one base away. The chain employs TRBV25-1 and TRBJ2-7, with unresolved D. The CDR3 is made up of 12 amino acids. The germline V gene encodes CDR1 MGHDK and CDR2 SYGVNS. The CDR3: CARSFSAYEQYF. CDR3 in DNA: TGTGCCCGCAGTTTTTCGGCCTACGAGCAGTACTTC.

The V and J genes are TRBV9 and TRBJ1-1; no clear D gene. The V gene lost 3 bases and the J gene lost 8 bases, with 14 bases spanning the gap. The CDR3 consists of 13 residues. Germline V CDR1 and CDR2: SGDLS, YYNGEE. The CDR3 DNA reads as TGTGCCAGCAGCGGAGACCGGGCTACCGAAGCTTTCTTT. Protein sequence: CASSGDRATEAFF.

In its sample, this clonotype was seen many times. The CDR3 end shows no conserved phenylalanine or tryptophan, and so a read error is likely. The rearrangement uses TRBV2 and TRBJ1-2; D gene ambiguous. CDR1 is SNHLY and CDR2 is FYNNEI in the germline V gene. Trimming took off 3 bases at V and 1 base at J, with 3 bases between the two ends. CDR3 length equals 12 residues. CDR3 sequence (DNA): TGTGCCAGCAGTGACAATAACTATGGCTACACCCTC. Its translation is CASSDNNYGYTL.

In its sample, this clonotype was seen many times. The gene calls are TRBV5-1 and TRBJ2-7; TRBD2 matches 9 bases. Germline V gives CDR1 SGHRS, CDR2 YFSETQ. This CDR3 region has 15 residues. The ends lost 0 bases at V and 2 bases at J; junction bases unmatched: 3. The CDR3, as DNA: TGCGCCAGCAGCTTGGGGGCGGGGGGGACCTACGAGCAGTACTTC. Its translation is CASSLGAGGTYEQYF.

The table lists this clonotype with a few counts. The chain links TRBV18 to TRBJ2-7, with 10 bases fitting TRBD1. CDR3 length equals 16 residues. CDR1 KGHSH and CDR2 LQKENI come from the germline V gene. V lost 5 bases and J lost 5; bases outside the gene matches: 12. CDR3 nucleotides: TGTGCCAGCTCATCCCACATTGGACAGGGGGTTGACGAGCAGTACTTC. It codes for CASSSHIGQGVDEQYF.

With respect to this clonotype: Possible read error: a much larger clone is one base away. This sequence joins TRBV29-1 and TRBJ1-2; TRBD1 agrees at 8 bases. V dropped 2 bases and J dropped 8; count of bases not matched to a gene: 13. Germline loops: CDR1 SQVTM, CDR2 ANQGSEA. The CDR3 has 15 amino acids. In DNA form, the CDR3 reads TGCAGCGTTGAATCTCGACAGGGGCCCCAGGAGGGCTACACCTTC. It yields the protein CSVESRQGPQEGYTF.